A selection of T cell receptor beta chains follows, all from one sample in a study of T cells in Graves' hyperthyroidism and ophthalmopathy. TCRdb independently ran MiXCR on the multiplex PCR reads; one entry per CDR3 protein. The table records 550,000 to 650,000 distinct CDR3 sequences, approximately 15% of them present only once. Specimen: blood. All receptors derive from a woman younger than 45 with Graves' hyperthyroidism that later progressed to Graves' ophthalmopathy. Each CDR3 is given without its conserved first and last residue. Fields, in order: CDR3 protein, J gene, V gene.

ASSIDVPGKNTEAF TRBJ1-1 TRBV19
ASSLTLSGAGELF TRBJ2-2 TRBV12-3/TRBV12-4
ASSPAGLALAEQY TRBJ2-7 TRBV7-2
ATSRDLAGETQY TRBJ2-5 TRBV15
AISESGRLYGYT TRBJ1-2 TRBV10-3
SVDVSGNTIY TRBJ1-3 TRBV29-1
ASSLAGGPTNTQY TRBJ2-3 TRBV12-3/TRBV12-4
ASSAQGASGNTIY TRBJ1-3 TRBV5-6
ASKRGGTNTGELF TRBJ2-2 TRBV9
SARAEDRNYNSPLH TRBJ1-6 TRBV20-1
ASSLSGGDQTEAF TRBJ1-1 TRBV11-3
ASAYQLAGGGETQY TRBJ2-5 TRBV5-1
ASRTQDRFLNTEAF TRBJ1-1 TRBV6-1
ASSIDPPSGYT TRBJ1-2 TRBV19
ASGRVRAETQY TRBJ2-5 TRBV4-1
ASRLKVGRGELF TRBJ2-2 TRBV27
SARGSAATDTQY TRBJ2-3 TRBV20-1
AWSVSGPWQF TRBJ2-1 TRBV30
ASSPRTGADQPQH TRBJ1-5 TRBV5-1
ASGNGPRNTGELF TRBJ2-2 TRBV6-1
SVEVAGSPYEQY TRBJ2-7 TRBV29-1
ASSLLGPRTGTSGKAYEQY TRBJ2-7 TRBV19
ASSPRTGQGRTGELF TRBJ2-2 TRBV7-3
ASSREPTGPGLNTEAF TRBJ1-1 TRBV4-1
ASSIWGSGETQY TRBJ2-5 TRBV2
ASSPLVVERGSTDTQY TRBJ2-3 TRBV18
ASSPRVAAPETQY TRBJ2-5 TRBV9
ASNYGTENEKLF TRBJ1-4 TRBV25-1
SARGLAGGVSYEQY TRBJ2-7 TRBV20-1
ATSRDLQETQY TRBJ2-5 TRBV15
ASSLRQGATEKLF TRBJ1-4 TRBV28
ASSSADLNQPQH TRBJ1-5 TRBV6-1
SATDGRAKNEQY TRBJ2-7 TRBV20-1
SVQAGTGGYEQY TRBJ2-7 TRBV29-1
AINNGNLDNEQF TRBJ2-1 TRBV10-3
ASSLITEAF TRBJ1-1 TRBV28
AIRASGANVLT TRBJ2-6 TRBV10-3